This T cell receptor (beta chain) was identified in a study of T cell clonotyping in hematopoietic cell transplantation. TCRdb's copy holds only in-frame clones and misses some; the assay was immunoSEQ multiplex PCR. The repertoire has 40,000 to 55,000 clones, roughly 92% of them found once; the top ten carry about 0.8%. The CDR3 is 16 residues long. The germline V gene encodes CDR1 MNHEY and CDR2 SVGAGI. The germline V and J ends were trimmed by 0 bases and 4 bases, with 13 bases remaining between them. The sequence was obtained from a woman in her fifties or sixties in good health. Some clones in this sample may be carry-over from other donors' samples. The rearrangement links TRBV6-5 to TRBJ1-3; a possible D gene is TRBD1 (6 bases). The material sequenced was peripheral blood mononuclear cells. This CDR3 is CASSYSSGQSGNTIYF. The CDR3 DNA follows: TGTGCCAGCAGTTACTCGTCAGGACAGTCCGGAAACACCATATATTTT.